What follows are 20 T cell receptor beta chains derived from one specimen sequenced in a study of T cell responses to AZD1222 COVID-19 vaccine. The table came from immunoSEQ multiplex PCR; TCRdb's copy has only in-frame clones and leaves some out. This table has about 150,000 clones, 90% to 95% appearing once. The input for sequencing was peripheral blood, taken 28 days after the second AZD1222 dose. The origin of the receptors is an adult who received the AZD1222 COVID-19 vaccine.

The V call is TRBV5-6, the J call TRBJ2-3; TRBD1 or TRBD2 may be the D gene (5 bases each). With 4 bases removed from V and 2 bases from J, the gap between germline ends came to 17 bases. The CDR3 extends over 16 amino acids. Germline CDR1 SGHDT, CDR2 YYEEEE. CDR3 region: CASSGLTGTITDTQYF. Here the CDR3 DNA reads TGTGCCAGCAGCGGATTAACGGGGACCATCACAGATACGCAGTATTTT.

The CDR3 nucleotides are TGTGCCAGCAGCCTACTCCGGGGGGCGGATCAGCCCCAGCATTTT. Translating it yields CASSLLRGADQPQHF. The chain recombines TRBV6-5 with TRBJ1-5; D may be TRBD1 (6 bases). V lost 6 bases to trimming and J lost 5 bases, with 17 bases between them. CDR3 length equals 15 residues. Germline values: CDR1 MNHEY, CDR2 SVGAGI.

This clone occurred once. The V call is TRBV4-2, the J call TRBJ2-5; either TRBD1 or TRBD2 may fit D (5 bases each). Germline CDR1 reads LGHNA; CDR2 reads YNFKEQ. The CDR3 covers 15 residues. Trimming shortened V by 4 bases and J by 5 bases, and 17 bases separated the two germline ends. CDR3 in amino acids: CASSLRDPFLETQYF. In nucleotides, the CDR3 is TGTGCCAGCAGCCTCCGGGACCCCTTTCTGGAGACCCAGTACTTC.

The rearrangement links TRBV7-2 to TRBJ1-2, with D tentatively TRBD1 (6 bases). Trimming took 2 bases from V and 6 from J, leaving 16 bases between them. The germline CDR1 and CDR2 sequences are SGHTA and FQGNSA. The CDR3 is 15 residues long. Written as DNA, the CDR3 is TGTGCCAGCAGCTTATTCCGGCAGGGGCACGATGGCTACACCTTC. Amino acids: CASSLFRQGHDGYTF.

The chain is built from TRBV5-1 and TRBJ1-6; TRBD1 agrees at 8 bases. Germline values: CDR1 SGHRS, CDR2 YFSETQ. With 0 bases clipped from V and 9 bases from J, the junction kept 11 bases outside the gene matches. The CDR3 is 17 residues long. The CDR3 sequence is CASSLVTGEVVGSPLHF. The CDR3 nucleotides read TGCGCCAGCAGCTTGGTGACAGGGGAGGTGGTCGGTTCACCCCTCCACTTT. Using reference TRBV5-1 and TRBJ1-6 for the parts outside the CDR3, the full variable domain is KAGVTQTPRYLIKTRGQQVTLSCSPISGHRSVSWYQQTPGQGLQFLFEYFSETQRNKGNFPGRFSGRQFSNSRSEMNVSTLELGDSALYLCASSLVTGEVVGSPLHFGNGTRLTVT.

Here the CDR3 DNA reads TGTGCCAGCAGTGTGACCAGGGGGCAAGAAGAGACCCAGTACTTC. Its protein is CASSVTRGQEETQYF. The chain links TRBV2 to TRBJ2-5, with 8 bases matching TRBD1. Unmatched junction bases numbered 7, after V lost 4 bases and J lost 3 bases. Germline CDR1 SNHLY, CDR2 FYNNEI. CDR3 length equals 15 residues.

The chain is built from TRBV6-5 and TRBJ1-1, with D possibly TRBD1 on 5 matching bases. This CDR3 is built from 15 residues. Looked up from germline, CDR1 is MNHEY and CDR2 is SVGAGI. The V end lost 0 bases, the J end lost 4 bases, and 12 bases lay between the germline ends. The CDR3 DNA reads TGTGCCAGCAGTTACTCCCGGGACGGCATCACTGAAGCTTTCTTT. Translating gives CASSYSRDGITEAFF.

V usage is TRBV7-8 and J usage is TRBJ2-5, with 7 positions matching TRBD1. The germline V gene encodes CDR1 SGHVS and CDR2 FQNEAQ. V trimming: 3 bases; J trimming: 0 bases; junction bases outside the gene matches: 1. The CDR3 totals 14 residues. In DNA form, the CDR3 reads TGTGCCAGCAGCTTTGGGACAGACCAAGAGACCCAGTACTTC. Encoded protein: CASSFGTDQETQYF.

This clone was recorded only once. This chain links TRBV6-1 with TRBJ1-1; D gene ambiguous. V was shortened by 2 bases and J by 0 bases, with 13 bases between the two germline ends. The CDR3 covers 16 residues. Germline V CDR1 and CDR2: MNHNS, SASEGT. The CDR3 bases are TGTGCCAGCAGTGAACTGCGACCCCTTTTGAACACTGAAGCTTTCTTT. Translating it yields CASSELRPLLNTEAFF.

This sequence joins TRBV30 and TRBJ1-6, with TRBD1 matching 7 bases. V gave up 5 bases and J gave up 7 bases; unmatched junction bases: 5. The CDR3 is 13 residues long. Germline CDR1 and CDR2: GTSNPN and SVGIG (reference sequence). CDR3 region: CAWSPGQNSPLHF. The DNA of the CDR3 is TGTGCCTGGTCACCGGGACAGAATTCACCCCTCCACTTT.

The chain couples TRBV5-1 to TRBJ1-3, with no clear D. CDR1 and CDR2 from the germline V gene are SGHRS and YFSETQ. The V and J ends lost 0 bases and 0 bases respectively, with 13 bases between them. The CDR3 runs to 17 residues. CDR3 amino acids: CASSLEAGQVSGNTIYF. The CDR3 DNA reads TGCGCCAGCAGCTTGGAAGCAGGCCAGGTCTCTGGAAACACCATATATTTT.

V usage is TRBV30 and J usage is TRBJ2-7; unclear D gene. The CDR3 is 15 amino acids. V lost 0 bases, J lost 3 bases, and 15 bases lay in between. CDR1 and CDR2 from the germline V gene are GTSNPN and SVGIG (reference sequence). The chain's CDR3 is CAWSVDPGLGYEQYF. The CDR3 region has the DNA TGTGCCTGGAGTGTTGATCCAGGATTAGGCTACGAGCAGTACTTC. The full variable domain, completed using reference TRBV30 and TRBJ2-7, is SQTIHQWPATLVQPVGSPLSLECTVEGTSNPNLYWYRQAAGRGLQLLFYSVGIGQISSEVPQNLSASRPQDRQFILSSKKLLLSDSGFYLCAWSVDPGLGYEQYFGPGTRLTVT.

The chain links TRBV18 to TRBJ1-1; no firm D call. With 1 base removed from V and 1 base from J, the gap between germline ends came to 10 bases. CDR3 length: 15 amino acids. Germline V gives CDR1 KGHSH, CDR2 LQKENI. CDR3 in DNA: TGTGCCAGCTCACCACTGGGGTCCAAGAACACTGAAGCTTTCTTT. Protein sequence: CASSPLGSKNTEAFF.

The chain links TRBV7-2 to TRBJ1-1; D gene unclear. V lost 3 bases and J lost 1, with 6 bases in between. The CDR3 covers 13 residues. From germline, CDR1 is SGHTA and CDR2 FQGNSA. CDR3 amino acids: CASSFWENTEAFF. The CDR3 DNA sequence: TGTGCCAGCAGCTTTTGGGAGAACACTGAAGCTTTCTTT.

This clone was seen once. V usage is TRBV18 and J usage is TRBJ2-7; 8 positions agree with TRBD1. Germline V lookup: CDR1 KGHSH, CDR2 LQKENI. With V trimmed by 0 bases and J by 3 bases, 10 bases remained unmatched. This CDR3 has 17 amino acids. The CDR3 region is CASSPPGIKQGDYEQYF. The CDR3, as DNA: TGTGCCAGCTCACCACCCGGGATTAAACAGGGGGACTACGAGCAGTACTTC.

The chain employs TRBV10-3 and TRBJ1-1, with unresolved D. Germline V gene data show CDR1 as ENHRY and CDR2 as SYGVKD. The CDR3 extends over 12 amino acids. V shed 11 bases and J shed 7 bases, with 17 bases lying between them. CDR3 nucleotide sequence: TGTGCCTCTATGACTCTTGCCTATGAAGCTTTCTTT. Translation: CASMTLAYEAFF.

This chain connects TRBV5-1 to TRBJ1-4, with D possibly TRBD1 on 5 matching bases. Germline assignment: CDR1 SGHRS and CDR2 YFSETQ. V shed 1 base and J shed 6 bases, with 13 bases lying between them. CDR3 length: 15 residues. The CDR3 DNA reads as TGCGCCAGCAGCTTGTCAGGGCCCCTCGATGAAAAACTGTTTTTT. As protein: CASSLSGPLDEKLFF.

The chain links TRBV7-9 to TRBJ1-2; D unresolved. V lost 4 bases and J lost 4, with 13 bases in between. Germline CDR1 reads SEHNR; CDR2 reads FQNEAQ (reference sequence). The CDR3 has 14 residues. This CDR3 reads CASSSTLSFYGYTF. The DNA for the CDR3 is TGTGCCAGCAGCTCAACGTTATCATTCTATGGCTACACCTTC.

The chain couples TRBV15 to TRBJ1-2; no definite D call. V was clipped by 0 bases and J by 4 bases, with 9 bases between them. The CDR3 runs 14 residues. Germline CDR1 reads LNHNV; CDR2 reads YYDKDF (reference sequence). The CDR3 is CATSRDMGFYGYTF. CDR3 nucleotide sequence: TGTGCCACCAGCAGAGATATGGGGTTCTATGGCTACACCTTC.

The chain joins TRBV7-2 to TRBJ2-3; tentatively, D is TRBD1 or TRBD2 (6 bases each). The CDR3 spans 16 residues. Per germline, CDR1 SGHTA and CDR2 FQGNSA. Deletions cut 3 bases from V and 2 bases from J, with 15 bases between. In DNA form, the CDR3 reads TGTGCCAGCAGCTTGATGGGGGGCCCAGACACAGATACGCAGTATTTT. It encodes CASSLMGGPDTDTQYF.